This TCR beta chain derives from a study of blood T cells in healthy people across ages. Whole-study results and caveats: More naive CD4+ cells and higher diversity marked long-lived donors relative to aged donors.

Then a second PCR, running roughly 7 to 11 cycles, was carried out with a sample-barcoded 5' primer and a J-beta primer mix. TCRdb ran MiXCR on the 5' RACE reads and lists one entry per CDR3 protein. The sample holds about 1.1 million distinct CDR3 sequences, under 40% seen once. This clonotype was found a few times. Antigen specificity is unknown. This clonotype was sampled from a man younger than 30 in good health. Sequenced sample: blood.

CDR3 DNA sequence: TGTGCCAGCAGCCAAGGCGGCGTCTCCTACAATGAGCAGTTCTTC. Its protein is CASSQGGVSYNEQFF. The V and J genes are TRBV12-3 or TRBV12-4 and TRBJ2-1; D gene uncertain. This CDR3 is 15 amino acids long. Trimming took off 6 bases at V and 0 bases at J, with 12 bases between the two ends.